The next 2 T cell receptor beta chains were all read from a single sample in a study of blood T cells in healthy people across ages. A J-beta primer mix and a sample-barcoded 5' primer were used in a second PCR of roughly 6 to 11 cycles. TCRdb passed the 5' RACE reads through MiXCR, listing each CDR3 protein once. The sample includes 720,000 or so distinct CDR3 sequences, 40% to 45% of them seen just once. Material: blood. Source of these receptors: a man older than 75 in good health.

This clonotype was seen a few times. V usage is TRBV27 and J usage is TRBJ2-3, with TRBD2 matching over 14 bases. Trimming cost V 7 bases and J 5 bases; bases outside gene matches: 5. The CDR3 length is 15 residues. In germline, CDR1 is MNHEY, CDR2 SMNVEV (reference sequence). The CDR3 protein is CASTLTSGRGDTQYF. CDR3 sequence (DNA): TGTGCCAGCACCCTGACTAGCGGGAGGGGAGATACGCAGTATTTT.

In regard to this clonotype: At one of its ends the junction is not consistent with the germline gene, which may arise from a read error. The gene calls are TRBV27 and TRBJ2-1; TRBD2 matches 10 bases. CDR1 is MNHEY and CDR2 is SMNVEV in the germline V gene (reference sequence). CDR3 length equals 15 residues. The CDR3 reads CVSSFLAGGYNEQFF. The CDR3, as DNA: TGTGTCAGCAGTTTCTTAGCGGGAGGCTACAATGAGCAGTTCTTC.